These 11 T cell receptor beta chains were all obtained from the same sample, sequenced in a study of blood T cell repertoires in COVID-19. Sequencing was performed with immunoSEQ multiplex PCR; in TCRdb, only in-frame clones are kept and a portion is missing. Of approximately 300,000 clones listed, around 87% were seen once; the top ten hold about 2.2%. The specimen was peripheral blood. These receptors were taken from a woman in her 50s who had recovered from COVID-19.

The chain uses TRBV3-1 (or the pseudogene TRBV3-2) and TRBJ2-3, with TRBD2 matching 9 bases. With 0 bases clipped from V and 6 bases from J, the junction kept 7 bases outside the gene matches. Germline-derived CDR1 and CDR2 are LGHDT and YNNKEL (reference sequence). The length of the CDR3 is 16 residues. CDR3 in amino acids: CASSQDLRGGSDTQYF. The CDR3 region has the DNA TGTGCCAGCAGCCAAGATTTGCGGGGGGGATCGGATACGCAGTATTTT.

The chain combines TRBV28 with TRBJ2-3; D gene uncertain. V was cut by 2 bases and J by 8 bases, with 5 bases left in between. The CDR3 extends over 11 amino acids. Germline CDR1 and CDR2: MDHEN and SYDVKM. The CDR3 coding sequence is TGTGCCAGCAGTTTAGTGAGTACGCAGTATTTT. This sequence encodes CASSLVSTQYF.

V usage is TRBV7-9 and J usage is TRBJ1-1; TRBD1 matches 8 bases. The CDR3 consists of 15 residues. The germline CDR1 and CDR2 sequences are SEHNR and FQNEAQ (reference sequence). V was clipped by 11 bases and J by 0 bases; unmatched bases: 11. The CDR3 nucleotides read TGTGCCGCGGGGGGGACAGGAGTAATGAACACTGAAGCTTTCTTT. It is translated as CAAGGTGVMNTEAFF.

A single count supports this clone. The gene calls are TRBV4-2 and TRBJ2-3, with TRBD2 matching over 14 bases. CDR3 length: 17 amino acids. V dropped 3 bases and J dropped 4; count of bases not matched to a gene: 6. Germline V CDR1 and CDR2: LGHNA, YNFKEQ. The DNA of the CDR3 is TGTGCCAGCAGCCAGGGTTTGGGACTAGCGGGGGCAGATACGCAGTATTTT. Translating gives CASSQGLGLAGADTQYF.

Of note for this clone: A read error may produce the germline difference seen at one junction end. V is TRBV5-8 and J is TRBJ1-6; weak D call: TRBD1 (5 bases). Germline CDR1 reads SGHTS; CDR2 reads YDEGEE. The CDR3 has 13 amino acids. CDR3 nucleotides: TGTGCCAGCGGGGCAGGGAATAACTCACCCCTCCACTTT. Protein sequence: CASGAGNNSPLHF. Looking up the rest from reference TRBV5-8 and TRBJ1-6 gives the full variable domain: EAGVTQSPTHLIKTRGQQATLRCSPISGHTSVYWYQQALGLGLQFLLWYDEGEERNRGNFPPRFSGRQFPNYSSELNVNALELEDSALYLCASGAGNNSPLHFGNGTRLTVT.

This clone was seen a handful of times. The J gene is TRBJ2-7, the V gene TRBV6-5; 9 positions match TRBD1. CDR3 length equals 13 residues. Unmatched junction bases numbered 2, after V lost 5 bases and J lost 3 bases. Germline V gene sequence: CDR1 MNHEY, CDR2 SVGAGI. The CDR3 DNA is TGTGCCAGCAGTAAGACAGGGGGCTACGAGCAGTACTTC. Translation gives CASSKTGGYEQYF.

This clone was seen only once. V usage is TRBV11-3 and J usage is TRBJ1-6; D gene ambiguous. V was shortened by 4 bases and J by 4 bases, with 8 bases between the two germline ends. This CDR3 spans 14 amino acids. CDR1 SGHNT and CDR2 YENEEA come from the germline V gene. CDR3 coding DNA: TGTGCCAGCAGCTCAGGAGGGTATAATTCACCCCTCCACTTT. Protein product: CASSSGGYNSPLHF. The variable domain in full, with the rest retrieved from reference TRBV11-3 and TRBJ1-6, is EAGVVQSPRYKIIEKKQPVAFWCNPISGHNTLYWYLQNLGQGPELLIRYENEEAVDDSQLPKDRFSAERLKGVDSTLKIQPAELGDSAVYLCASSSGGYNSPLHFGNGTRLTVT.

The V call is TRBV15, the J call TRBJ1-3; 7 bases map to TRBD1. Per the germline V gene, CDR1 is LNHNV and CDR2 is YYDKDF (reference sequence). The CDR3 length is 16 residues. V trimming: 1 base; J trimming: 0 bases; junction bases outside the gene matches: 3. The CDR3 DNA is TGTGCCACCAGCAGAGGGGACAGATTCTCTGGAAACACCATATATTTT. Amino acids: CATSRGDRFSGNTIYF.

The CDR3 here is CASSPQGTGGYGYTF. The DNA of the CDR3 is TGTGCCAGCAGTCCACAGGGGACAGGGGGCTATGGCTACACCTTC. V gene TRBV6-2 or TRBV6-3 combines with J gene TRBJ1-2; 11 bases are shared with TRBD1. This CDR3 contains 15 residues. Germline loops: CDR1 MNHEY, CDR2 SVGEGT. The V and J ends lost 5 bases and 4 bases, in that order; junction bases with no gene match: 6.

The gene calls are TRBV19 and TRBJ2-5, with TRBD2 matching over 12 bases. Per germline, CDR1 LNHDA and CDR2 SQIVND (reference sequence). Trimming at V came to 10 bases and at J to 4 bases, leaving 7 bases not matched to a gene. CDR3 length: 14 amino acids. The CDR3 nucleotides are TGTGCCAAAGGACTAGCGGGACCGGGAGAGACCCAGTACTTC. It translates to CAKGLAGPGETQYF.

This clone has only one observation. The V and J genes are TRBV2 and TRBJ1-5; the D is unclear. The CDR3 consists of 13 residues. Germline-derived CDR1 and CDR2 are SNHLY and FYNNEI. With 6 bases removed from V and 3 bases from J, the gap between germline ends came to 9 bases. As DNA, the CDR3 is TGTGCCAGCAGGGTGGAGGCCAATCAGCCCCAGCATTTT. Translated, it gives CASRVEANQPQHF. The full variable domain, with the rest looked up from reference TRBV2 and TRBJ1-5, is EPEVTQTPSHQVTQMGQEVILRCVPISNHLYFYWYRQILGQKVEFLVSFYNNEISEKSEIFDDQFSVERPDGSNFTLKIRSTKLEDSAMYFCASRVEANQPQHFGDGTRLSIL.